Given below is one T cell receptor (beta chain) in context. Random-hexamer reverse transcription was applied to about 0.5 to 1 ug RNA. Each CDR3 protein gets one entry after TCRdb re-called the immunoSEQ multiplex PCR reads with MiXCR. The repertoire includes 180,000 or so distinct CDR3 sequences, 90% to 95% of them detected once, and roughly 0.13% sits in the top ten. Germline-derived CDR1 and CDR2 are SNHLY and FYNNEI. V dropped 8 bases and J dropped 5 bases, with 9 bases sitting between them. The CDR3 covers 11 residues. The source of the sample is a study of CD8 T cells in Susac syndrome. The clonotype comes from a human donor in good health. The chain combines TRBV2 with TRBJ2-5; either TRBD1 or TRBD2 may fit D (5 bases each). The sample comprised CD4+ T cells from PBMCs. Here the CDR3 reads CASDEGETQYF. The CDR3, as DNA: TGTGCCAGCGACGAGGGGGAGACCCAGTACTTC.